This T cell receptor (beta chain) appears in the sequencing data of a study of OX40 agonist ivuxolimab in advanced cancers. Background for the entire study: The costimulatory receptor OX40 (CD134) was targeted by ivuxolimab, a fully human IgG2 agonistic monoclonal antibody. Intravenous ivuxolimab was administered to patients every 2 weeks at six dose levels: 0.01, 0.1, 0.3, 1.5, 3 and 10 mg/kg. Among the roughly 50 dose-escalation patients, some 20 had hepatocellular carcinoma, around 15 melanoma, 9 renal cell carcinoma and 9 head and neck cancer. In the dose-escalation cohort, 82.7% of patients were male, and the mean age was around 60 years, with a range of about 23 to 90. Prior anti-PD-1, anti-PD-L1 or anti-CTLA-4 therapy was permitted, and approximately 42% of dose-escalation patients had received checkpoint inhibitors. Partial responses were achieved by three dose-escalation patients, of whom one had hepatocellular carcinoma and two had cutaneous melanoma. The purpose of peripheral TCRbeta sequencing was to test whether ivuxolimab changed TCR sequence diversity and led to clonal T-cell expansion. The paper reports the monotherapy dose-escalation portion (N of about 56 patients) of the phase I ivuxolimab trial. The investigation overall reported the following: The antigen specificity of the clonally expanded peripheral T cells was not determined. Partial responders in the 0.1-3.0 mg/kg groups had among the lowest normalized peripheral clonal expansion, especially among CD8+ T cells. After ivuxolimab, expanded clones were on average more numerous among CD8+ T cells than among CD4+ T cells. At doses of 0.1 to 3.0 mg/kg, clonal expansion of both CD4+ and CD8+ T cells in blood was seen between baseline and week 6. Low levels of normalized T-cell clonal expansion were also seen in some nonresponding patients.

The trial excluded patients who had a history of autoimmune disease or who were on systemic immunosuppression. Peripheral blood for TCR sequencing was collected from all dose cohorts at baseline, on cycle 4 day 1, and on cycle 7 day 1. The samples were taken from a phase I, first-in-human, multicenter, open-label dose-escalation trial of ivuxolimab. Adults with locally advanced or metastatic melanoma, renal cell carcinoma, hepatocellular carcinoma or head and neck squamous cell carcinoma were enrolled in the trial. Before TCR sequencing, CD4+ T cells and CD8+ T cells from peripheral blood were sorted into separate populations. In the case of this clone: The antigen it binds to is not known. The sample holds no much larger clone one base away, and base qualities are not on file.

Genomic DNA was isolated from the sorted cells so that the TCRbeta CDR3 region could be sequenced. TCRbeta CDR3 regions were sequenced using the immunoSEQ Assay. TCRdb retrieved this table from immuneACCESS and kept in-frame rearrangements only. Not all clones are present; in checked studies, unresolved V genes account for under half, and no reason is known for the remainder. In all, the sample holds some 100,000 clones, and approximately 90% of those were seen once. The ten most abundant clones make up more than 0.25% of the sample. The CDR3 measures 14 amino acids from cysteine to phenylalanine. Only the CDR3 region is kept as DNA, spanning 42 bases read in frame from base 1. Germline trimming: 0 bases from V, 5 bases from J; junction bases outside gene matches: 0. CDR1 and CDR2 are drawn from the germline V gene: LGHNA, YSLEER.

The sequence is built from TRBV4-3 and TRBJ2-2; TRBD2 lines up with 7 middle nucleotides. The source material was CD4+ or CD8+ T cells sorted from blood, sampled in a trial of the OX40 agonist ivuxolimab. The receptor comes from an adult with an advanced solid tumor such as melanoma, head and neck, liver or kidney cancer. The nucleotide sequence reads TGCGCCAGCAGCCAAGATAGCGGGACCGGGGAGCTGTTTTTT. Its amino acids are CASSQDSGTGELFF.